This T cell receptor (beta chain) was identified during a study of T cells in Graves' hyperthyroidism and ophthalmopathy. This clonotype was seen repeatedly, ten times or more. With 5 bases removed from V and 2 bases from J, the gap between germline ends came to 15 bases. The CDR3 is 15 residues long. CDR1 and CDR2 (germline): MDHEN, SYDVKM. From RNA transcripts, TCR beta CDR3 regions were amplified. Researchers ran a first-round RT-PCR on the TCR CDR3 using the HTBI primer set. TCRdb fed the multiplex PCR reads into MiXCR, producing one record per CDR3 protein. The sample holds fewer than 450,000 distinct CDR3 sequences, roughly 15% seen once.

The chain joins TRBV28 to TRBJ2-5; D is tentatively TRBD1 or TRBD2 (6 bases each). The origin of this receptor is a woman in her fifties or sixties with Graves' ophthalmopathy. Material for sequencing was blood. The CDR3 DNA reads TGTGCCAGCAGTATCCAAGGGGGGCCACAAGAGACCCAGTACTTC. Translation gives CASSIQGGPQETQYF.